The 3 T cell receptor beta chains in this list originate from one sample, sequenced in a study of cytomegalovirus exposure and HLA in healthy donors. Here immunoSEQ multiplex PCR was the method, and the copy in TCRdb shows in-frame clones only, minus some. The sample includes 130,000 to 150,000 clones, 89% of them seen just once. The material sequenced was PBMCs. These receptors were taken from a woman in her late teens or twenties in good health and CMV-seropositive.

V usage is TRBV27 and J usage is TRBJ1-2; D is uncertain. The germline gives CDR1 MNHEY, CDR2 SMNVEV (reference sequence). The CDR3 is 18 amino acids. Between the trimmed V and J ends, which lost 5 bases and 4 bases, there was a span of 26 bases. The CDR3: CASSTHVVGGPALYGYTF. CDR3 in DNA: TGTGCCAGCAGTACCCATGTAGTCGGAGGGCCGGCCCTCTATGGCTACACCTTC.

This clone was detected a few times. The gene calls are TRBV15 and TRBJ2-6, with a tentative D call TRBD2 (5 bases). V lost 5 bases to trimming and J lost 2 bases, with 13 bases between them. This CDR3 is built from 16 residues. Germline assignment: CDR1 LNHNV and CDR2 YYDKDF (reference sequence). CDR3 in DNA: TGTGCCACCAGCCCCGCGGCCGGGGCTGGGGCCAACGTCCTGACTTTC. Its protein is CATSPAAGAGANVLTF. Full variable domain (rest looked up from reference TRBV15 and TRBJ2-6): DAMVIQNPRYQVTQFGKPVTLSCSQTLNHNVMYWYQQKSSQAPKLLFHYYDKDFNNEADTPDNFQSRRPNTSFCFLDIRSPGLGDTAMYLCATSPAAGAGANVLTFGAGSRLTVL.

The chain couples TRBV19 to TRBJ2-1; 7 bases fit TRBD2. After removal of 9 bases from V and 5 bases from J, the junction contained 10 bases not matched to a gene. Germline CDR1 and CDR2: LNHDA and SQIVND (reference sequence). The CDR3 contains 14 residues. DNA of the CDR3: TGTGCCAGCCTGGGGGGGGGACCTCACAATGAGCAGTTCTTC. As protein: CASLGGGPHNEQFF.